The rows below give T cell receptor beta chains drawn from one sample of a study of blood T cells in healthy people across ages. TCRdb reprocessed the 5' RACE reads with MiXCR, giving one entry per CDR3 protein. The sample contains hundreds of thousands of distinct CDR3 sequences, approximately 50% of which appear only once. Sequencing was done on a sample of blood. The receptor source for this set is a man aged 55-75 years in good health. Each CDR3 is given with its conserved first and last residue. D genes are given only for firm matches. Size is stated for part of the rows, as once, few or many counts, or as a class when the clone is expanded.

D gene	clone size	V gene	J gene	CDR3 protein	CDR3 DNA
NA	NA	TRBV4-1	TRBJ2-4	CASSPPGWGDKNIQYF	TGCGCCAGCAGCCCCCCGGGTTGGGGGGACAAAAACATTCAGTACTTC
NA	NA	TRBV3-1	TRBJ2-1	CASSPTAGDEQFF	TGTGCCAGCAGCCCGACGGCTGGTGATGAGCAGTTCTTC
TRBD1	NA	TRBV29-1	TRBJ2-6	CSVGRQGAAWANVLTF	TGCAGCGTCGGCCGACAGGGGGCAGCTTGGGCCAACGTCCTGACTTTC
NA	once	TRBV14	TRBJ1-1	CASSQPRTTLNTEAFF	TGTGCCAGCAGCCAACCTAGGACAACCTTGAACACTGAAGCTTTCTTT
NA	NA	TRBV5-1	TRBJ2-6	CASSFDGLSGANVLTF	TGCGCCAGCAGCTTTGACGGCCTCTCTGGGGCCAACGTCCTGACTTTC
TRBD1	few	TRBV5-1	TRBJ2-5	CASSKDRGRVETQYF	TGCGCCAGCAGCAAGGACAGGGGGCGAGTAGAGACCCAGTACTTC
TRBD1	NA	TRBV5-1	TRBJ1-2	CASSAETGGYGYTF	TGCGCCAGCAGCGCCGAGACAGGGGGCTATGGCTACACCTTC
NA	NA	TRBV24-1	TRBJ2-7	CATSDSTYNEQYF	TGTGCCACCAGTGATAGCACCTACAATGAGCAGTACTTC
NA	many	TRBV12-3/TRBV12-4	TRBJ2-3	CASSFRVTGDVQYF	TGTGCCAGCAGTTTTAGAGTGACCGGAGATGTGCAGTATTTT
TRBD1	NA	TRBV5-1	TRBJ2-1	CASSTGQGSSYNEQFF	TGCGCCAGCAGCACGGGACAGGGGAGCTCCTACAATGAGCAGTTCTTC
NA	NA	TRBV10-3	TRBJ1-1	CAISAEVRRGLPEAFF	TGTGCCATCAGTGCTGAAGTTCGCAGGGGACTGCCTGAAGCTTTCTTT
TRBD2	NA	TRBV12-3/TRBV12-4	TRBJ2-3	CASSAGGGAYTDTQYF	TGTGCCAGCAGTGCGGGGGGAGGGGCGTACACAGATACGCAGTATTTT
NA	NA	TRBV9	TRBJ1-1	CASSPFGTNTEAFF	TGTGCCAGCAGCCCCTTCGGGACGAACACTGAAGCTTTCTTT
NA	NA	TRBV27	TRBJ2-7	CASRQGGLPSSYEQYF	TGTGCCAGCAGACAAGGGGGGCTGCCTAGCTCCTACGAGCAGTACTTC
TRBD1	few	TRBV20-1	TRBJ2-7	CSASRPGQGVYEQYF	TGCAGTGCTAGTCGCCCGGGACAGGGGGTTTACGAGCAGTACTTC
NA	NA	TRBV4-2	TRBJ1-4	CASSQDNRLNMGANEKLFF	TGTGCCAGCAGCCAAGATAACAGGTTGAACATGGGGGCTAATGAAAAACTGTTTTTT
TRBD2	once	TRBV7-9	TRBJ2-1	CASTGLADLNEQFF	TGTGCCAGCACGGGACTAGCGGACCTTAATGAGCAGTTCTTC
NA	few	TRBV6-1	TRBJ2-1	CASSPTPLGPRGYNEQFF	TGTGCCAGCAGCCCTACACCCCTAGGGCCACGAGGGTACAATGAGCAGTTCTTC
TRBD2	few	TRBV3-1	TRBJ2-1	CASSHRAGGVYNEQFF	TGTGCCAGCAGCCACCGGGCGGGGGGGGTATACAATGAGCAGTTCTTC
TRBD2	NA	TRBV7-2	TRBJ2-5	CASSFLPGGAGETQYF	TGTGCCAGCAGCTTCCTCCCCGGGGGGGCCGGTGAGACCCAGTACTTC
NA	NA	TRBV6-2/TRBV6-3	TRBJ2-7	CASKDPRDEQYF	TGTGCCAGCAAAGACCCGAGGGACGAGCAGTACTTC
NA	NA	TRBV5-1	TRBJ1-5	CASSLAGTRSQPQHF	TGCGCCAGCAGCTTGGCGGGGACACGAAGTCAGCCCCAGCATTTT
NA	NA	TRBV3-1	TRBJ2-3	CASYIPGDTQYF	TGTGCCAGCTACATCCCAGGGGATACGCAGTATTTT
NA	NA	TRBV20-1	TRBJ1-6	CSAKGTAVSPLHF	TGCAGTGCTAAGGGCACGGCGGTTTCACCCCTCCACTTT
NA	few	TRBV3-1	TRBJ2-5	CASSQDVAAQETQYF	TGTGCCAGCAGCCAAGATGTCGCAGCCCAAGAGACCCAGTACTTC
TRBD1	NA	TRBV28	TRBJ1-1	CASSLWGTGGRDTEAFF	TGTGCCAGCAGTTTATGGGGGACAGGGGGCAGGGACACTGAAGCTTTCTTT
TRBD1	NA	TRBV20-1	TRBJ2-7	CSATDRALDEQYF	TGCAGTGCAACGGACAGGGCTCTTGACGAGCAGTACTTC
TRBD1	few	TRBV4-1	TRBJ1-1	CASSLSRDRSLNTEAFF	TGCGCCAGCAGCCTCAGCCGGGACAGGTCCCTGAACACTGAAGCTTTCTTT
TRBD2	NA	TRBV5-1	TRBJ2-3	CASSVRRSGGHYSTDTQYF	TGCGCCAGCAGCGTACGGAGGAGCGGGGGGCACTATAGCACAGATACGCAGTATTTT
TRBD1	NA	TRBV12-3/TRBV12-4	TRBJ1-2	CASSSSSGGGYGYTF	TGTGCCAGCAGTTCCAGTTCAGGGGGTGGCTATGGCTACACCTTC
NA	NA	TRBV5-1	TRBJ2-6	CASSWTGANVLTF	TGCGCCAGCAGTTGGACTGGGGCCAACGTCCTGACTTTC
NA	NA	TRBV20-1	TRBJ1-6	CSASAVQGGYNSPLHF	TGCAGTGCCTCGGCCGTCCAGGGTGGCTATAATTCACCCCTCCACTTT
TRBD1	NA	TRBV20-1	TRBJ1-2	CSAGTGTGYGYTF	TGCAGTGCTGGGACCGGGACAGGGTATGGCTACACCTTC
NA	NA	TRBV6-5	TRBJ1-6	CASSSVVLNSPLHF	TGTGCCAGCAGTTCCGTGGTTCTTAATTCACCCCTCCACTTT
NA	NA	TRBV15	TRBJ2-3	CATRGDSTDTQYF	TGTGCCACCAGAGGGGATAGCACAGATACGCAGTATTTT
TRBD1	NA	TRBV24-1	TRBJ2-3	CATSDPGQGAADTQYF	TGTGCCACCAGTGATCCGGGACAGGGGGCGGCAGATACGCAGTATTTT
NA	NA	TRBV3-1	TRBJ2-5	CASSLSGRGQYF	TGTGCCAGCAGCTTATCAGGACGCGGGCAGTACTTC
TRBD2	NA	TRBV7-2	TRBJ2-5	CASSTRLAGGETQYF	TGTGCCAGCAGCACTCGACTAGCGGGGGGAGAGACCCAGTACTTC
TRBD2	NA	TRBV20-1	TRBJ2-5	CSATLTSGATGETQYF	TGCAGTGCAACACTGACTAGCGGGGCCACGGGGGAGACCCAGTACTTC